The 18 T cell receptor beta chains presented below share a single source sample, sequenced in a study of shared clonotypes between healthy human individuals. Assay: immunoSEQ multiplex PCR; the TCRdb copy retains only in-frame clones and omits some. This sample has approximately 810,000 clones; over 90% occur once, and the top ten carry about 25%. CD45RO-negative cells were positively selected for CCR7, leaving out terminally differentiated effector memory CD45RA+ cells. Material: naive CD8+ T cells sorted from blood. These receptors all stem from a young man in good health.

The chain is built from TRBV29-1 and TRBJ2-7; 14 bases match TRBD2. This CDR3 is built from 17 residues. CDR1 is SQVTM, CDR2 ANQGSEA, per germline. Losses at the gene ends were 0 bases for V and 6 bases for J; bases not matched to a gene: 10. CDR3 coding DNA: TGCAGCGTTGAAGAAGTAGGGACTAGCGGGAGTCCTCCCGAGCAGTACTTC. This gives the protein CSVEEVGTSGSPPEQYF.

This clone was detected once. The rearrangement links TRBV7-9 to TRBJ2-1; D may be TRBD1 (6 bases). The CDR3 is 18 residues long. V was trimmed by 1 base and J by 12 bases, leaving 28 bases between them. Germline V gene lookup returns CDR1 SEHNR and CDR2 FQNEAQ (reference sequence). Written as DNA, the CDR3 is TGTGCCAGCAGCTTAGAGATCCGGGACACCGGATTTGTGATCGGGCAGTTCTTC. Amino acid sequence: CASSLEIRDTGFVIGQFF.

V usage is TRBV27 and J usage is TRBJ1-3, with 7 bases aligning to TRBD1. Germline V CDR1 and CDR2: MNHEY, SMNVEV (reference sequence). CDR3 size: 17 residues. With 7 bases clipped from V and 0 bases from J, the junction kept 12 bases outside the gene matches. CDR3 DNA sequence: TGTGCCAGCAAAGGTATCGGGACAGACTACTCTGGAAACACCATATATTTT. Protein product: CASKGIGTDYSGNTIYF.

The V and J genes are TRBV7-3 and TRBJ1-5; no clear D. The ends were cut back, 0 bases at V and 0 bases at J, with 12 bases in the middle. The CDR3 is 17 residues long. The germline V gene encodes CDR1 SGHTA and CDR2 FQGTGA. CDR3 region: CASSLTPEPHSNQPQHF. The CDR3 nucleotides read TGTGCCAGCAGCTTAACGCCAGAACCTCATAGCAATCAGCCCCAGCATTTT.

The chain uses TRBV19 and TRBJ2-2; 7 nucleotides align to TRBD1. CDR1 is LNHDA and CDR2 is SQIVND in the germline V gene (reference sequence). V lost 2 bases, J lost 3 bases, and 12 bases stayed unmatched. The CDR3 covers 18 residues. In DNA form, the CDR3 reads TGTGCCAGTAGTATAATTGTATTCGGGACAGAATACACCGGGGAGCTGTTTTTT. Translation: CASSIIVFGTEYTGELFF. Variable domain in full (rest from reference TRBV19 and TRBJ2-2): DGGITQSPKYLFRKEGQNVTLSCEQNLNHDAMYWYRQDPGQGLRLIYYSQIVNDFQKGDIAEGYSVSREKKESFPLTVTSAQKNPTAFYLCASSIIVFGTEYTGELFFGEGSRLTVL.

Concerning this clone itself: Other DNA sequences within the sample encode an identical CDR3. This chain uses TRBV19 with TRBJ2-7; either TRBD1 or TRBD2 may fit D (5 bases each). V was pared by 5 bases and J by 2 bases, with 13 bases between. CDR1 and CDR2 from the germline V gene are LNHDA and SQIVND (reference sequence). There are 14 residues in the CDR3. The CDR3 loop reads CASSPRDGTYEQYF. Here the CDR3 DNA reads TGTGCCAGTAGTCCTCGGGACGGAACCTACGAGCAGTACTTC. The full variable domain, with the rest looked up from reference TRBV19 and TRBJ2-7, is DGGITQSPKYLFRKEGQNVTLSCEQNLNHDAMYWYRQDPGQGLRLIYYSQIVNDFQKGDIAEGYSVSREKKESFPLTVTSAQKNPTAFYLCASSPRDGTYEQYFGPGTRLTVT.

The chain recombines TRBV27 with TRBJ2-3; 8 bases align to TRBD2. The CDR3 runs to 17 residues. The V segment lost 4 bases and the J segment 2 bases; nucleotides outside the gene matches: 11. Germline V lookup: CDR1 MNHEY, CDR2 SMNVEV (reference sequence). CDR3 sequence (DNA): TGTGCCAGCAGTTACGCCGGCGAGCGGGAGCCCACAGATACGCAGTATTTT. Translation: CASSYAGEREPTDTQYF.

This chain links TRBV19 with TRBJ1-5, with D hard to call. The germline V and J ends were trimmed by 3 bases and 7 bases, with 13 bases remaining between them. Germline CDR1 and CDR2: LNHDA and SQIVND (reference sequence). This CDR3 contains 14 residues. The DNA for the CDR3 is TGTGCCAGTAGTATTGGTCGGGGTATCCAGCCCCAGCATTTT. It codes for CASSIGRGIQPQHF.

A note on this clone: One end of the junction varies from germline; a read error may be responsible. This chain joins TRBV7-7 and TRBJ2-2; TRBD2 matches at 10 bases. The CDR3 runs to 16 residues. Germline-derived CDR1 and CDR2 are SSHAT and FNYEAQ (reference sequence). The CDR3, as DNA: TGTGCTAGCAGTTTCCTAGCGGGAGACTCAATCGGGGAGCTGTTTTTT. It specifies CASSFLAGDSIGELFF.

This rearrangement joins TRBV27 to TRBJ2-1; 9 positions match TRBD2. This CDR3 region has 19 residues. Germline CDR1 reads MNHEY; CDR2 reads SMNVEV (reference sequence). V shed 7 bases and J 3 bases; nucleotides not matched to a gene: 19. The CDR3 loop reads CASNPRTGLRGRVYNEQFF. The CDR3 coding sequence is TGTGCCAGCAATCCTAGGACAGGCCTTCGCGGGAGGGTCTACAATGAGCAGTTCTTC.

This chain links TRBV14 with TRBJ2-7; 11 bases match TRBD1. Losses at the gene ends were 5 bases for V and 3 bases for J; bases not matched to a gene: 3. The CDR3 has 14 residues. Germline V gene sequence: CDR1 SGHDN, CDR2 FVKESK. The CDR3 reads CASSWGQGGYEQYF. As DNA, the CDR3 is TGTGCCAGCAGCTGGGGACAGGGGGGCTACGAGCAGTACTTC.

This sequence joins TRBV7-2 and TRBJ1-1; D possibly corresponds to TRBD1 (5 bases). The germline gives CDR1 SGHTA, CDR2 FQGNSA. The CDR3 length is 14 residues. The ends were cut back, 2 bases at V and 5 bases at J, with 12 bases in the middle. The CDR3 nucleotides read TGTGCCAGCAGCTTATTTCTGGGGGATACTGAAGCTTTCTTT. It codes for CASSLFLGDTEAFF.

This clone has more than one count but fewer than ten. V gene TRBV7-9 combines with J gene TRBJ2-1; D might be TRBD1 or TRBD2, each matching 5 bases. The CDR3 length is 15 residues. V was trimmed by 7 bases and J by 5 bases, leaving 18 bases between them. CDR1 is SEHNR, CDR2 FQNEAQ, per germline (reference sequence). CDR3: CASTPPGRVHNEQFF. Written as DNA, the CDR3 is TGTGCCAGCACCCCCCCGGGACGGGTTCACAATGAGCAGTTCTTC.

The CDR3 nucleotides read TGTGCCAGCAGCTCCCCGGGGGGACTAGCGGGAGTCCTCCAAGAGACCCAGTACTTC. Its protein is CASSSPGGLAGVLQETQYF. The gene calls are TRBV7-9 and TRBJ2-5; 14 positions agree with TRBD2. V shed 4 bases, J shed 1 base, and the junction held 11 bases outside the gene matches. The germline gives CDR1 SEHNR, CDR2 FQNEAQ (reference sequence). This CDR3 contains 19 residues.

This chain joins TRBV9 and TRBJ2-3; D unclear. The CDR3 totals 15 residues. Germline assignment: CDR1 SGDLS and CDR2 YYNGEE. V lost 0 bases to trimming and J lost 3 bases, with 11 bases between them. For the CDR3, the DNA is TGTGCCAGCAGCGTAGCTGGGTTTGGGACAGATACGCAGTATTTT. Amino acid sequence: CASSVAGFGTDTQYF.

The J gene is TRBJ2-7, the V gene TRBV5-4; either TRBD1 or TRBD2 may supply D (6 bases each). There are 15 residues in the CDR3. V lost 0 bases and J lost 0, with 10 bases in between. CDR1 SGHNT and CDR2 YYREEE come from the germline V gene (reference sequence). CDR3 sequence: CASSLEGGSSYEQYF. The CDR3 DNA follows: TGTGCCAGCAGCTTGGAGGGGGGTAGCTCCTACGAGCAGTACTTC.

This chain uses TRBV5-4 with TRBJ2-3; no firm D call. The V end was cut by 1 base, the J end by 2 bases, with 14 bases between. CDR3 length: 16 amino acids. CDR1 is SGHNT and CDR2 is YYREEE in the germline V gene (reference sequence). CDR3 protein: CASSLLEDLYTDTQYF. The CDR3 nucleotides read TGTGCCAGCAGCTTGCTCGAAGACCTATACACAGATACGCAGTATTTT. Filled out from reference TRBV5-4 and TRBJ2-3, the complete variable domain reads ETGVTQSPTHLIKTRGQQVTLRCSSQSGHNTVSWYQQALGQGPQFIFQYYREEENGRGNFPPRFSGLQFPNYSSELNVNALELDDSALYLCASSLLEDLYTDTQYFGPGTRLTVL.

The CDR3 spells CASSQGFTNEQFF. DNA for the CDR3: TGTGCCAGCAGCCAAGGGTTTACCAATGAGCAGTTCTTC. The chain couples TRBV14 to TRBJ2-1; D gene uncertain. V was shortened by 1 base and J by 6 bases, with 7 bases between the two germline ends. Germline V CDR1 and CDR2: SGHDN, FVKESK. The length of the CDR3 is 13 residues. The full variable domain, completed using reference TRBV14 and TRBJ2-1, is EAGVTQFPSHSVIEKGQTVTLRCDPISGHDNLYWYRRVMGKEIKFLLHFVKESKQDESGMPNNRFLAERTGGTYSTLKVQPAELEDSGVYFCASSQGFTNEQFFGPGTRLTVL.